This TCR beta chain was sequenced in a study of blood T cells in healthy people across ages. Study-level results: Percentage of naive T cells showed a strong correlation with TCR beta diversity.

In this sample, this clonotype turned up once. Its antigen is not known. Sample-barcoded 5' priming and a J-beta primer mix drove a second PCR of about 6 to 12 cycles. TCRdb reprocessed the 5' RACE reads via MiXCR and lists one record per CDR3 protein. The sample lists about 1.1 million distinct CDR3 sequences, more than 30% seen once, with about an eighth in the top ten. The sample, roughly 9.1 milliliters of peripheral blood, was drawn from each donor. This receptor was identified in a man between 18 and 35 years old in good health. Sequenced: blood.

The CDR3 here is CASSQSTGGYGEAFF. In nucleotides, the CDR3 is TGCGCCAGCAGCCAGTCCACAGGGGGGTATGGTGAAGCTTTCTTT. This chain uses TRBV4-3 with TRBJ1-1; 8 bases align to TRBD1. This CDR3 is 15 amino acids long. Germline V gene lookup returns CDR1 LGHNA and CDR2 YSLEER. J was trimmed by 7 bases and V by 3 bases; bases with no gene match: 10.